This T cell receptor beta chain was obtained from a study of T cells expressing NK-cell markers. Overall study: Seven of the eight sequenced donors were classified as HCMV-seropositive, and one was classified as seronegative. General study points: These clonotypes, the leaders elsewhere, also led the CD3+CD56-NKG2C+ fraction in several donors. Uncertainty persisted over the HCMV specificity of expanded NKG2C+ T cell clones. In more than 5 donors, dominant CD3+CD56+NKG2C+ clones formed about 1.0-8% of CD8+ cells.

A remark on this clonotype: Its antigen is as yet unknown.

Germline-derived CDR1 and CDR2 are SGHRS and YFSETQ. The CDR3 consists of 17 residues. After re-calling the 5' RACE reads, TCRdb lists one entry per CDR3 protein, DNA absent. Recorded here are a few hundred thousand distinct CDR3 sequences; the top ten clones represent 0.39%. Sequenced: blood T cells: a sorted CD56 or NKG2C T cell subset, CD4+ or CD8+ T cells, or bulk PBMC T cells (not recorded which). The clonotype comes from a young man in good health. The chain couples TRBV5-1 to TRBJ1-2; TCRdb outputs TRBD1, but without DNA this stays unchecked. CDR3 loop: CASGPRTGGDQNYGYTF.